The 14 T cell receptor beta chains given below trace back to one sample, sequenced in a study of blood T cells in healthy people across ages. Then a second PCR, running about 6 to 12 cycles, was carried out with a sample-barcoded 5' primer and a J-beta primer mix. One entry per CDR3 protein, called by TCRdb with MiXCR from the 5' RACE reads. The sample lists over a million distinct CDR3 sequences; 25% were seen once. These data also formed part of another study, on T cells of mothers and their children.

The sequenced sample consisted of blood. The receptors were sampled from a girl aged 2 to 9 in good health.

V gene TRBV4-1 combines with J gene TRBJ2-1; a weak D match, TRBD2 (5 bases). The CDR3 extends over 19 amino acids. V was cut by 0 bases and J by 0 bases, with 18 bases left in between. Germline-derived CDR1 and CDR2 are MGHRA and YSYEKL. CDR3 sequence: CASSQEARGALGSYNEQFF. As DNA, the CDR3 is TGCGCCAGCAGCCAAGAGGCCCGGGGTGCCCTAGGCTCCTACAATGAGCAGTTCTTC.

The chain has TRBV7-2 and TRBJ1-5; D remains ambiguous. Germline loops: CDR1 SGHTA, CDR2 FQGNSA. Trimming took off 3 bases at V and 2 bases at J, with 11 bases between the two ends. The CDR3 runs 15 residues. CDR3 in DNA: TGTGCCAGCAGCTTTCTCTCCGGGGGCAATCAGCCCCAGCATTTT. Protein product: CASSFLSGGNQPQHF.

The gene calls are TRBV5-1 and TRBJ2-3; 10 bases line up with TRBD1. V lost 0 bases, J lost 4 bases, and 5 bases stayed unmatched. The CDR3 contains 16 residues. Germline V lookup: CDR1 SGHRS, CDR2 YFSETQ. CDR3 loop: CASSLVGTGDPDTQYF. The CDR3 nucleotides read TGCGCCAGCAGCTTGGTGGGGACAGGGGACCCAGATACGCAGTATTTT.

This clonotype has a handful of counts. The V gene is TRBV9, the J gene TRBJ2-2; 8 nucleotides line up with TRBD2. Trimming removed 1 base from V and 7 bases from J; junction bases left unmatched: 6. Germline CDR1 is SGDLS and CDR2 is YYNGEE. This CDR3 has 15 amino acids. CDR3 DNA: TGTGCCAGCAGCGTATATAGCGGGACGGGCGGGGAGCTGTTTTTT. As protein: CASSVYSGTGGELFF.

The table lists this clonotype with a few counts. The chain links TRBV28 to TRBJ2-5; 7 bases are shared with TRBD1. Losses at the gene ends were 6 bases for V and 1 base for J; bases not matched to a gene: 8. The germline V gene has CDR1 MDHEN and CDR2 SYDVKM. The CDR3 extends over 15 amino acids. The CDR3 nucleotides read TGTGCCAGCAGCCACATGGGACAGTCCCAAGAGACCCAGTACTTC. This gives the protein CASSHMGQSQETQYF.

Only a few counts were recorded for this clonotype. This chain connects TRBV7-3 to TRBJ2-3; no firm D call. V shed 5 bases and J shed 6 bases, with 15 bases lying between them. This CDR3 comprises 14 residues. Germline V gene sequence: CDR1 SGHTA, CDR2 FQGTGA. In DNA, the CDR3 is TGTGCCAGCAGCCCGGGCCTCTCGCGGGATACGCAGTATTTT. Translating it yields CASSPGLSRDTQYF. Full variable domain (rest looked up from reference TRBV7-3 and TRBJ2-3): GAGVSQTPSNKVTEKGKYVELRCDPISGHTALYWYRQSLGQGPEFLIYFQGTGAADDSGLPNDRFFAVRPEGSVSTLKIQRTERGDSAVYLCASSPGLSRDTQYFGPGTRLTVL.

The rearrangement joins TRBV10-2 to TRBJ2-5, with a possible D match to TRBD1 (5 bases). CDR3 length: 15 amino acids. Germline assignment: CDR1 WSHSY and CDR2 SAAADI. V shed 8 bases and J shed 5 bases, with 21 bases lying between them. The CDR3 DNA sequence: TGCGCCAGCGCACCAGCAGGGTATCTTGTGGAGACCCAGTACTTC. The encoded protein is CASAPAGYLVETQYF.

CDR3 DNA sequence: TGCAGCGTTAACCGGGGTAATGAGCAGTTCTTC. It is translated as CSVNRGNEQFF. The J gene is TRBJ2-5, the V gene TRBV29-1, with D possibly TRBD2 on 5 matching bases. The J call may be wrong; the DNA end is better matched by TRBJ2-1. The CDR3 loop spans 11 amino acids. CDR1 is SQVTM and CDR2 is ANQGSEA in the germline V gene.

This clonotype was detected many times. The rearrangement joins TRBV4-1 to TRBJ2-3, with no clear D. CDR1 MGHRA and CDR2 YSYEKL come from the germline V gene. V was shortened by 0 bases and J by 4 bases, with 8 bases between the two germline ends. This CDR3 is built from 14 residues. The CDR3 sequence is CASSQDLFADTQYF. In DNA, the CDR3 is TGCGCCAGCAGCCAAGATCTTTTTGCAGATACGCAGTATTTT.

There are a few counts of this clonotype. V gene TRBV7-2 combines with J gene TRBJ2-7, with a weak D call TRBD2 (6 bases). CDR1 and CDR2 (germline): SGHTA, FQGNSA. With 1 base removed from V and 3 bases from J, the gap between germline ends came to 10 bases. The CDR3 length is 14 residues. The CDR3 loop is CASSLGFGGYEQYF. DNA of the CDR3: TGTGCCAGCAGCTTAGGTTTCGGGGGCTACGAGCAGTACTTC.

In this sample, this clonotype turned up a few times. The V call is TRBV7-9, the J call TRBJ2-1, with D possibly being TRBD2 (6 bases). V was clipped by 3 bases and J by 9 bases, with 21 bases between them. The CDR3 contains 16 residues. Per germline, CDR1 SEHNR and CDR2 FQNEAQ (reference sequence). For the CDR3, the DNA is TGTGCCAGCAGCTTGGACGTGGGGGGTGGGATTACTGAGCAGTTCTTC. This gives the protein CASSLDVGGGITEQFF.

This chain joins TRBV7-2 and TRBJ2-5; D is unclear. Per germline, CDR1 SGHTA and CDR2 FQGNSA. This CDR3 spans 13 amino acids. The V and J ends lost 6 bases and 0 bases respectively, with 8 bases between them. CDR3 nucleotides: TGTGCCAGCAGAAACGCAAACCAAGAGACCCAGTACTTC. It yields the protein CASRNANQETQYF.

This clonotype was seen a handful of times. The chain employs TRBV5-1 and TRBJ2-5; possible D gene TRBD1, 6 bases. The CDR3 has 16 residues. V was pared by 0 bases and J by 1 base, with 13 bases between. Looked up from germline, CDR1 is SGHRS and CDR2 is YFSETQ. Here the CDR3 DNA reads TGCGCCAGCAGCTTGGTGACAGGACTTCTCCAAGAGACCCAGTACTTC. Translation: CASSLVTGLLQETQYF.

In its sample, this clonotype was seen a few times. The CDR3 protein is CASSQDPRLRIAKNIQYF. CDR3 bases: TGTGCCAGCAGCCAAGACCCTAGATTGCGAATAGCCAAAAACATTCAGTACTTC. V is TRBV3-1 and J is TRBJ2-4; D remains unclear. This CDR3 has 18 amino acids. Per germline, CDR1 LGHDT and CDR2 YNNKEL (reference sequence). V shed 0 bases and J shed 0 bases, with 15 bases lying between them.